A selection of T cell receptor beta chains follows, all from one sample in a study of immune heterogeneity within non-small cell lung tumors. TCRdb re-derived calls from the multiplex PCR reads in MiXCR, one entry per CDR3 protein. The table records 20,000 to 25,000 distinct CDR3 sequences, about 30% of them present only once. Sequencing was performed on lung tumor tissue. All receptors derive from a man in his forties with non-small cell lung cancer. The CDR3 runs from the conserved cysteine through the conserved F or W. The D gene is left open where the match is weak. A clone size is listed for some rows: how often the clone was seen (once, few, many), or a class if it is expanded.

abundance: few
d_gene: TRBD2
j_gene: TRBJ2-3
v_gene: TRBV6-1
CDR3nt: TGTGCCAGCAGTAAACACGGGACTAGCGGGAGTGTCACAGATACGCAGTATTTT
CDR3aa: CASSKHGTSGSVTDTQYF

abundance: few
d_gene: .
j_gene: TRBJ2-1
v_gene: TRBV30
CDR3nt: TGTGCCTGGAGCCCTACGGGCTTAGTTGAGCAGTTCTTC
CDR3aa: CAWSPTGLVEQFF

abundance: few
d_gene: TRBD2
j_gene: TRBJ2-5
v_gene: TRBV6-1
CDR3nt: TGTGCCAGCAGCGCCGGGACTAGCGTTAGAGAACAAGAGACCCAGTACTTC
CDR3aa: CASSAGTSVREQETQYF

abundance: .
d_gene: .
j_gene: TRBJ2-7
v_gene: TRBV7-6
CDR3nt: TGTGCCAGCAGCTTAGGGCGACACTACGAGCAGTACTTC
CDR3aa: CASSLGRHYEQYF

abundance: many
d_gene: .
j_gene: TRBJ1-2
v_gene: TRBV28
CDR3nt: TGTGCCAGTACAGGAGACTACGGCTACACCTTC
CDR3aa: CASTGDYGYTF

abundance: few
d_gene: TRBD1
j_gene: TRBJ2-1
v_gene: TRBV20-1
CDR3nt: TGCAGTGCAGTGGACAGGGACCATGAGCAGTTCTTC
CDR3aa: CSAVDRDHEQFF

abundance: many
d_gene: .
j_gene: TRBJ1-1
v_gene: TRBV12-3/TRBV12-4
CDR3nt: TGTGCCAGCAGTTTTGTCAGAGCTGAAGCTTTCTTT
CDR3aa: CASSFVRAEAFF

abundance: .
d_gene: TRBD2
j_gene: TRBJ2-1
v_gene: TRBV7-9
CDR3nt: TGTGCCAGCAGCACCGGGACTAGCTCCTACAATGAGCAGTTCTTC
CDR3aa: CASSTGTSSYNEQFF

abundance: many
d_gene: TRBD2
j_gene: TRBJ2-7
v_gene: TRBV6-6
CDR3nt: TGTGCCAGCAGTTACGCCACCGGGAGGGCTTCATACGAGCAGTACTTC
CDR3aa: CASSYATGRASYEQYF

abundance: few
d_gene: TRBD1
j_gene: TRBJ2-7
v_gene: TRBV7-9
CDR3nt: TGTGCCAGCAGCTTAGGTACAGGGGGCCAGACCTACGAGCAGTACTTC
CDR3aa: CASSLGTGGQTYEQYF

abundance: .
d_gene: .
j_gene: TRBJ2-2
v_gene: TRBV7-3
CDR3nt: TGTGCCAGAAGCTTAAGGGACACCGGGGAGCTGTTTTTT
CDR3aa: CARSLRDTGELFF

abundance: many
d_gene: .
j_gene: TRBJ2-7
v_gene: TRBV30
CDR3nt: TGTGCCTGGAGTGTACCTAGCCCCCTCTACGAGCAGTACTTC
CDR3aa: CAWSVPSPLYEQYF

abundance: .
d_gene: TRBD1
j_gene: TRBJ1-1
v_gene: TRBV28
CDR3nt: TGTGCCAGCAGCAAACAGGGGCTTGAAGCTTTCTTT
CDR3aa: CASSKQGLEAFF

abundance: .
d_gene: .
j_gene: TRBJ2-2
v_gene: TRBV2
CDR3nt: TGCGCCAGCAGCCCCCCGTCGAGGGAGCTGTTTTTT
CDR3aa: CASSPPSRELFF

abundance: .
d_gene: TRBD2
j_gene: TRBJ2-6
v_gene: TRBV5-4
CDR3nt: TGTGCCAGCAGCTTCTGGACTAGCGGCGGGGCCAACGTCCTGACTTTC
CDR3aa: CASSFWTSGGANVLTF

abundance: .
d_gene: .
j_gene: TRBJ1-1
v_gene: TRBV19
CDR3nt: TGTGCCAGTATCGGGGGCACTGAAGCTTTCTTT
CDR3aa: CASIGGTEAFF

abundance: .
d_gene: TRBD1
j_gene: TRBJ1-1
v_gene: TRBV9
CDR3nt: TGTGCCAGCAGCACAAACAGGGGAGGCACTGAAGCTTTCTTT
CDR3aa: CASSTNRGGTEAFF

abundance: few
d_gene: TRBD1
j_gene: TRBJ2-5
v_gene: TRBV10-3
CDR3nt: TGTGCCATCAGTGAGGAATATAGTGCGGACAGGGTAATGGAGACCCAGTACTTC
CDR3aa: CAISEEYSADRVMETQYF

abundance: medium-sized
d_gene: TRBD1
j_gene: TRBJ1-2
v_gene: TRBV10-1
CDR3nt: TGCGCCAGCAGTGAGACAGGGGGCACGAGTGGCTACACCTTC
CDR3aa: CASSETGGTSGYTF

abundance: .
d_gene: .
j_gene: TRBJ2-1
v_gene: TRBV7-9
CDR3nt: TGTGCCAGCAGCAAGCAGACTAACTTTGATGAGCAGTTCTTC
CDR3aa: CASSKQTNFDEQFF

abundance: many
d_gene: TRBD1
j_gene: TRBJ1-2
v_gene: TRBV12-3/TRBV12-4
CDR3nt: TGTGCCAGCAGTTTTTATCTCGGACAGGGTGATGATGGCTACACCTTC
CDR3aa: CASSFYLGQGDDGYTF

abundance: .
d_gene: TRBD2
j_gene: TRBJ2-3
v_gene: TRBV20-1
CDR3nt: TGCAGTGCGGCCGGAGGGGAGGGTAGCACAGATACGCAGTATTTT
CDR3aa: CSAAGGEGSTDTQYF

abundance: many
d_gene: .
j_gene: TRBJ2-7
v_gene: TRBV30
CDR3nt: TGTGCCCTAGGGCAGGGGCAGCGCGAGCAGTACTTC
CDR3aa: CALGQGQREQYF

abundance: .
d_gene: .
j_gene: TRBJ2-5
v_gene: TRBV20-1
CDR3nt: TGCAGTGCTAGAGATGATCAGGGGTTGTGGCAAGAGACCCAGTACTTC
CDR3aa: CSARDDQGLWQETQYF

abundance: .
d_gene: .
j_gene: TRBJ1-1
v_gene: TRBV6-1
CDR3nt: TGTGCCAGCAGCCCAGGAAGGGACACTGAAGCTTTCTTT
CDR3aa: CASSPGRDTEAFF

abundance: .
d_gene: .
j_gene: TRBJ2-7
v_gene: TRBV5-5
CDR3nt: TGTGCCGGACTTAACTCCTACGAGCAGTACTTC
CDR3aa: CAGLNSYEQYF

abundance: .
d_gene: .
j_gene: TRBJ1-3
v_gene: TRBV7-8
CDR3nt: TGTGCCAGCAGCCCTGGCCCTGGAAACACCATATATTTT
CDR3aa: CASSPGPGNTIYF

abundance: many
d_gene: TRBD1
j_gene: TRBJ2-7
v_gene: TRBV20-1
CDR3nt: TGCAGTGCTAGAGAAGGGGGCGTAGGCAGGTACGAGCAGTACTTC
CDR3aa: CSAREGGVGRYEQYF

abundance: many
d_gene: TRBD1
j_gene: TRBJ2-1
v_gene: TRBV29-1
CDR3nt: TGCAGCGTTGTGGGACAGAACAATGAGCAGTTCTTC
CDR3aa: CSVVGQNNEQFF

abundance: .
d_gene: TRBD1
j_gene: TRBJ2-3
v_gene: TRBV6-1
CDR3nt: TGTGCCAGCAGCCAACAGGGGGAAGTTTCAGATACGCAGTATTTT
CDR3aa: CASSQQGEVSDTQYF

abundance: few
d_gene: TRBD2
j_gene: TRBJ2-3
v_gene: TRBV7-9
CDR3nt: TGTGCCAGCAGCCAGACTAGCGGGGTCACAGATACGCAGTATTTT
CDR3aa: CASSQTSGVTDTQYF

abundance: many
d_gene: .
j_gene: TRBJ1-5
v_gene: TRBV6-1
CDR3nt: TGTGCCAGCACTAAGAGTCCACGCAATCAGCCCCAGCATTTT
CDR3aa: CASTKSPRNQPQHF

abundance: many
d_gene: TRBD1
j_gene: TRBJ1-2
v_gene: TRBV27
CDR3nt: TGTGCCAGCAGGGGGACAGATTCCTATGGCTACACCTTC
CDR3aa: CASRGTDSYGYTF

abundance: .
d_gene: .
j_gene: TRBJ1-1
v_gene: TRBV11-3
CDR3nt: TGTGCCAGCGGCACAGGGAACACTGAAGCTTTCTTT
CDR3aa: CASGTGNTEAFF

abundance: medium-sized
d_gene: TRBD1
j_gene: TRBJ2-7
v_gene: TRBV7-9
CDR3nt: TGTGCCAGCAGCCCATCAGACAGGGGAAACGAGCAGTACTTC
CDR3aa: CASSPSDRGNEQYF

abundance: many
d_gene: TRBD1
j_gene: TRBJ2-3
v_gene: TRBV12-3/TRBV12-4
CDR3nt: TGTGCCAGCAATCAGTACAGGGGGCGGGGAGATACGCAGTATTTT
CDR3aa: CASNQYRGRGDTQYF

abundance: .
d_gene: TRBD2
j_gene: TRBJ2-1
v_gene: TRBV11-3
CDR3nt: TGTGCCAGCACCCCTAATAGCGGGAGCAATGAGCAGTTCTTC
CDR3aa: CASTPNSGSNEQFF

abundance: .
d_gene: .
j_gene: TRBJ2-5
v_gene: TRBV20-1
CDR3nt: TGCAGTTGGGGCCTGAGACAGACCCAGTACTTC
CDR3aa: CSWGLRQTQYF

abundance: many
d_gene: TRBD1
j_gene: TRBJ1-2
v_gene: TRBV19
CDR3nt: TGTGCCAGCCGCCACGGACAGGGGGACTACTATGGCTACACCTTC
CDR3aa: CASRHGQGDYYGYTF

abundance: few
d_gene: TRBD2
j_gene: TRBJ2-3
v_gene: TRBV7-3
CDR3nt: TGTGCCAGCAGCTTAGAGGCGGGAGGGGCCACAGATACGCAGTATTTT
CDR3aa: CASSLEAGGATDTQYF

abundance: medium-sized
d_gene: .
j_gene: TRBJ2-7
v_gene: TRBV6-1
CDR3nt: TGTGCCAGCACTAGACGAGGGGTGGACTCCTCCTACGAGCAGTACTTC
CDR3aa: CASTRRGVDSSYEQYF

abundance: few
d_gene: TRBD1
j_gene: TRBJ1-1
v_gene: TRBV20-1
CDR3nt: TGCAGTGCTAGAGATCAGGGGGCAGGAGCTTTCTTT
CDR3aa: CSARDQGAGAFF

abundance: many
d_gene: .
j_gene: TRBJ1-1
v_gene: TRBV6-6
CDR3nt: TGTGCCAGCAGTTACTACGGCCGCGGGGACACTGAAGCTTTCTTT
CDR3aa: CASSYYGRGDTEAFF

abundance: many
d_gene: .
j_gene: TRBJ2-7
v_gene: TRBV7-2
CDR3nt: TGTGCCAGCAGCTTAAGTGCCACTACCTACGAGCAGTACTTC
CDR3aa: CASSLSATTYEQYF

abundance: few
d_gene: .
j_gene: TRBJ1-3
v_gene: TRBV30
CDR3nt: TGTGCCTGGAAATACGGAGGGTTGGGAAACACCATATATTTT
CDR3aa: CAWKYGGLGNTIYF